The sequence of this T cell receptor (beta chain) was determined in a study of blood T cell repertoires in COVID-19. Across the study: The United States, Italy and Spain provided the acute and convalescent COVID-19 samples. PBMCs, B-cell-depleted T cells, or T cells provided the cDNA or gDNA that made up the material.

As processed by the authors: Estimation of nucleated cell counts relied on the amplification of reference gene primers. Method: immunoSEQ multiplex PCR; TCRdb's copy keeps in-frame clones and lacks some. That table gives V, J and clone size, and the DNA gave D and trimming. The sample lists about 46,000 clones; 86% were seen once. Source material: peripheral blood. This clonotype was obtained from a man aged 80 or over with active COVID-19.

The CDR3 protein is CASSLGQGLNTGELFF. CDR3 coding DNA: TGTGCCAGCAGTCTGGGACAGGGGCTGAACACCGGGGAGCTGTTTTTT. The chain employs TRBV2 and TRBJ2-2; 10 bases align to TRBD1. Looked up from germline, CDR1 is SNHLY and CDR2 is FYNNEI. With V trimmed by 5 bases and J by 1 base, 4 bases remained unmatched. The CDR3 is made up of 16 amino acids.